This T cell receptor (beta chain) was documented in a study of beta chain features in type 1 diabetes listed by TCRdb under 2018. A note on the overall study: Mean age, gender distribution, total cell number and subset yield did not differ between patients and healthy donors. A total of around 110,000,000 sorted cells were examined across all samples, and RNA yield correlated strongly with the number of cells per subset. The study compared the TCRB repertoires of sorted circulating CD4+ T cell subsets in recently diagnosed type 1 diabetes patients with those in matched healthy donors. Regulatory and stem cell-like memory subsets were obtained from only 8 patients and about eight healthy donors, while naive and central memory subsets were obtained from all 28 donors.

There are 15 amino acids in the CDR3, from cysteine to phenylalanine inclusive. Here the CDR3 DNA is all that survives: 45 bases in frame from base 1. CDR1 and CDR2 are read off the germline V gene as MNHNS and SASEGT. V is cut by 1 base and J by 2 bases, and the space between the germline ends is 11 bases. This clone has a handful of counts. Which antigen it targets is not known. No much larger clone is present one base from it, and per-base qualities are unavailable. The entire amount of isolated RNA was reverse transcribed using the High Capacity cDNA Reverse Transcription Kit, so the sequenced TCRB transcripts were expressed ones. Deep immunoSEQ sequencing was performed on naive, central memory and regulatory T cell samples, with an average of around 3.5 million total reads per sample. Sorted cells were lysed in RLT buffer and RNA was extracted with DNase-treated RNeasy Micro or Mini kits, depending on cell number. Each cell subset was processed separately to prevent cross-contamination, with patient and healthy donor samples processed together. TCRB sequences were amplified from cDNA with the immunoSEQ multiplex PCR, producing 87-bp fragments spanning the CDR3 region. Sequencing of the amplicons was performed on the Illumina HiSeq platform. The paper's processing steps were these. Synthetic template baselines were used to correct PCR bias computationally, reads within Hamming distance 2 were collapsed together, and singletons that could not be merged were discarded. Reads were aligned against IMGT to assign V, D and J genes, CDR3 length and insertions or deletions at six rearrangement sites. Within each subset, clonotype counts were normalized to the number of sorted cells before true diversity and Gini coefficients were calculated with the tcR R package. The overlap coefficient, calculated on TCRB nucleotide sequences, was used to quantify repertoire sharing. As a proxy for the pre-selection repertoire, out-of-frame TCRB sequences from naive cells were analyzed. In its TCRdb copy, this immuneACCESS table keeps in-frame sequences only and misses some clones. Where compared with another copy, unresolved V genes explain less than half of these, and the others have no known cause. That table is the source of V, J and clone size, and D and trimming were worked out from the DNA. This sample holds about 700,000 clones; 13% were observed only once. The ten largest make up 0.02% to 0.025% of the sample.

General findings and caveats noted by the study authors: Only small numbers of individuals were included in the HLA sub-analyses, which left unresolved whether HLA type had any influence on TCRB rearrangement. At VDJ recombination sites, type 1 diabetes patients had fewer insertions and more deleted nucleotides, which implies abnormalities in thymic rearrangement. Naive, central memory and regulatory TCRB repertoires appeared to be more alike among patients than among healthy donors. A moderate but significant shortening of TCRB CDR3 length was observed in type 1 diabetes patients in all four CD4+ subsets. Because cDNA was sequenced instead of genomic DNA, highly expressing activated cells could be over-represented, though the groups showed no difference in activation or CD3 levels. Shorter templates might be favored by PCR, yet because patient and control samples were amplified and corrected together, any such skew would affect both groups equally.

From each donor, a single peripheral blood sample of 100 to 150 mL on average was drawn into heparinised tubes. A BD FACSAria II was used to sort naive, central memory, regulatory and stem cell-like memory CD4+ T cells with a panel that included CD45RO, CCR7, CD25, CD127, CD95 and CD27. A purity above 98% was achieved for all sorted populations. PBMCs were separated immediately by Lymphoprep density gradient centrifugation and were stained directly, without being cultured. So that batch effects would be minimized, each experiment stained and sorted samples in pairs, pairing one healthy donor with one patient.

The origin of this receptor is a man between 18 and 29 years old with type 1 diabetes. The sequenced sample consisted of naive CD4+ T cells from blood. The intended sense of this specimen's cell subset or site label: true naive CD4+ T cells. Recombination linked TRBV6-1 to TRBJ2-5, with the D gene too uncertain to name. In nucleotides, the sequence is TGTGCCAGCAGTGAAGGGGGAAGCAGACAAGAGACCCAGTACTTC. This sequence encodes CASSEGGSRQETQYF.